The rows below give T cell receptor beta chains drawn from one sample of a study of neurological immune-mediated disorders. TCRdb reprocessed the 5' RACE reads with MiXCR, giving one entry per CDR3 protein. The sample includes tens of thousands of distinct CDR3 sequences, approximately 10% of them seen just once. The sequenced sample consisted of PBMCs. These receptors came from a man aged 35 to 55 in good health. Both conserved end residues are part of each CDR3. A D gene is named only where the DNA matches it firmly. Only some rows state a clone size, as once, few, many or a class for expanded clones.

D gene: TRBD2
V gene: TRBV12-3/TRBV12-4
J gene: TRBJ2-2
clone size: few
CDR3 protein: CASSRGSGTTNTGELFF
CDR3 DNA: TGTGCCAGCAGCCGAGGTTCGGGGACTACCAACACCGGGGAGCTGTTTTTT

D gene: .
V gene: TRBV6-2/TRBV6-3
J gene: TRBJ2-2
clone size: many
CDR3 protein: CASSYARNTGELFF
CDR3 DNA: TGTGCCAGCAGTTACGCCCGAAACACCGGGGAGCTGTTTTTT

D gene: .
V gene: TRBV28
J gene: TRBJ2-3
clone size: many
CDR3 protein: CASCRELGDTQYF
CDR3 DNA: TGTGCCAGCTGCCGGGAGTTGGGAGATACGCAGTATTTT

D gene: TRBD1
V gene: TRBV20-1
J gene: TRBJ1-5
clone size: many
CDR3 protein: CSARGQGAIGNQPQHF
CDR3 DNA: TGCAGTGCTAGGGGACAGGGGGCGATTGGCAATCAGCCCCAGCATTTT

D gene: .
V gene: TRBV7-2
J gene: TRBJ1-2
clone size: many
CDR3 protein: CASSLVGRQSYGYTF
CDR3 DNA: TGTGCCAGCAGCTTAGTTGGGAGACAGAGCTATGGCTACACCTTC

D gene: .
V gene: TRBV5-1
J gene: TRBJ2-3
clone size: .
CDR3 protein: CASSPNFPDTQYF
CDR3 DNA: TGCGCCAGCAGCCCGAATTTTCCCGATACGCAGTATTTT

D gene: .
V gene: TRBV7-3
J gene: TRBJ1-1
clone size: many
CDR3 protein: CASSLRGGITEAFF
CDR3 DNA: TGTGCCAGCAGCTTAAGGGGAGGAATCACTGAAGCTTTCTTT

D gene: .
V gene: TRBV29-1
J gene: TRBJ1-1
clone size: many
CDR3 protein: CSVELPGLNTEAFF
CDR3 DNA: TGCAGCGTTGAGCTTCCAGGGTTGAACACTGAAGCTTTCTTT

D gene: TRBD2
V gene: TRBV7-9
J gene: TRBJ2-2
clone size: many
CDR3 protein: CASSSLGLAGTGELFF
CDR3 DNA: TGTGCCAGCAGCTCCTTGGGTCTAGCGGGCACCGGGGAGCTGTTTTTT

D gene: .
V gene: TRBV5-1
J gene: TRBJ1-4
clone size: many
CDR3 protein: CASSPTGLNEKLFF
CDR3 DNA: TGCGCCAGCAGCCCGACAGGCCTTAATGAAAAACTGTTTTTT

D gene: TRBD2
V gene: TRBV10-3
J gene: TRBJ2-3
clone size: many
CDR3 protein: CAISEGLAGSTDTQYF
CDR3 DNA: TGTGCCATCAGTGAGGGGCTAGCGGGAAGCACAGATACGCAGTATTTT

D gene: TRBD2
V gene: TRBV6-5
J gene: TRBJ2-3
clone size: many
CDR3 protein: CASSRTRGRADTQYF
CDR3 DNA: TGTGCCAGCAGCCGGACTAGGGGCAGGGCAGATACGCAGTATTTT

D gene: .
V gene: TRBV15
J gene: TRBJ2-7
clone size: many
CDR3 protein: CATSREGDQYEQYF
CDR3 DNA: TGTGCCACCAGCAGAGAGGGAGATCAGTACGAGCAGTACTTC

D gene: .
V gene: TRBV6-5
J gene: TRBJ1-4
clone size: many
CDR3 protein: CASRVWGDGEKLFF
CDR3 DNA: TGTGCCAGCAGAGTATGGGGCGATGGTGAAAAACTGTTTTTT

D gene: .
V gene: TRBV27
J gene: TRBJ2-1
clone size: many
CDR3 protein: CASSPLDRSSYNEQFF
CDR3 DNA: TGTGCCAGCAGTCCCCTGGACAGATCCTCCTACAATGAGCAGTTCTTC

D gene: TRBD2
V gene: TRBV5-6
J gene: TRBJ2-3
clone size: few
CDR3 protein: CASSLEAGGRTDTQYF
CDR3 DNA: TGTGCCAGCAGCTTGGAAGCGGGGGGCCGCACAGATACGCAGTATTTT

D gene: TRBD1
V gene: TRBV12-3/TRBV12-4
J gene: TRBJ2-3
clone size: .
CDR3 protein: CASSLPREGANTQYF
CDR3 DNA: TGTGCCAGCAGTCTCCCTCGCGAGGGGGCTAATACGCAGTATTTT

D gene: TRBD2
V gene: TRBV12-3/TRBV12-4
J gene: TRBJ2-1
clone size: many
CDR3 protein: CASRPMGGISYNEQFF
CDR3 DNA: TGTGCCAGCAGGCCCATGGGGGGGATATCCTACAATGAGCAGTTCTTC

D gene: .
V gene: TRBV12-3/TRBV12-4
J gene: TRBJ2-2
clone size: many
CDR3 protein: CASSGGLDLTGELFF
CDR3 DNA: TGTGCCAGCAGTGGGGGTCTTGACCTAACCGGGGAGCTGTTTTTT

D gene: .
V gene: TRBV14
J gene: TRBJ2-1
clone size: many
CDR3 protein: CASSLGLGFGEQFF
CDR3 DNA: TGTGCCAGCAGCCTCGGGTTGGGTTTCGGTGAGCAGTTCTTC

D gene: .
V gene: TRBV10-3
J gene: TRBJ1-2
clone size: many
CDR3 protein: CAIGQGFDGDYGYTF
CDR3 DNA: TGTGCCATCGGTCAAGGGTTTGACGGGGACTATGGCTACACCTTC

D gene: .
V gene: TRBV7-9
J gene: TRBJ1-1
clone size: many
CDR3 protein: CASSTLFDTEAFF
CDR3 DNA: TGTGCCAGCAGCACTTTGTTTGATACTGAAGCTTTCTTT

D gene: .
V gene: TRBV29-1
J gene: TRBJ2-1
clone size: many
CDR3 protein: CSVVPQGGGPNEQFF
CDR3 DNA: TGCAGCGTTGTTCCTCAGGGGGGAGGTCCTAATGAGCAGTTCTTC

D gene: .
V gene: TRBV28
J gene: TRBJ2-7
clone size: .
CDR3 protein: CASRTPGPVSYEQYF
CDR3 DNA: TGTGCCAGCAGGACTCCGGGCCCCGTTTCCTACGAGCAGTACTTC

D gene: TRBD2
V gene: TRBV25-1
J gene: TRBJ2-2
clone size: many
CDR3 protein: CASTSGGWDTGELFF
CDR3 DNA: TGTGCCAGCACGTCGGGGGGTTGGGACACCGGGGAGCTGTTTTTT

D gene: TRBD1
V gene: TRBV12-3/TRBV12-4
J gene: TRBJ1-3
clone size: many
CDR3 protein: CASSLTGEDSGNTIYF
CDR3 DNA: TGTGCCAGCAGTTTAACAGGGGAGGACTCTGGAAACACCATATATTTT

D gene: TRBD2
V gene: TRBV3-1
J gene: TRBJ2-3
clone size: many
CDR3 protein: CASSQDKAGTRDSDTQYF
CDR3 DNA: TGTGCCAGCAGCCAAGACAAGGCGGGGACTAGGGATTCTGATACGCAGTATTTT

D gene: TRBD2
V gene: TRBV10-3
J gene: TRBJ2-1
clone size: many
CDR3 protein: CAIKEGREGYNEQFF
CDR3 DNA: TGTGCCATCAAGGAAGGGCGGGAGGGTTACAATGAGCAGTTCTTC

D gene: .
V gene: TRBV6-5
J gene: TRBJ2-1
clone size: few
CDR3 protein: CASRSPNEQFF
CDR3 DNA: TGTGCCAGCAGGTCTCCAAATGAGCAGTTCTTC

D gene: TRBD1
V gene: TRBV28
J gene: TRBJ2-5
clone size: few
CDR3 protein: CASSPWGTGEETQYF
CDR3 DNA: TGTGCCAGCAGTCCATGGGGGACAGGGGAAGAGACCCAGTACTTC

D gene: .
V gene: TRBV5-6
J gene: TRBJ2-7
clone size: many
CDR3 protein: CASSLFSPYEQYF
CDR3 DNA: TGTGCCAGCAGCTTGTTCTCTCCCTACGAGCAGTACTTC

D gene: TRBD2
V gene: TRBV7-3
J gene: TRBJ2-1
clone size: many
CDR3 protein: CASSLGTSGRSEQFF
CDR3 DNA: TGTGCCAGCAGCTTAGGAACTAGCGGGAGGTCAGAGCAGTTCTTC

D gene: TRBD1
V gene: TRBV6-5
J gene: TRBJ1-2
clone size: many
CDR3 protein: CASKNRDSGYTF
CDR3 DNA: TGTGCCAGCAAAAACCGGGACAGTGGCTACACCTTC

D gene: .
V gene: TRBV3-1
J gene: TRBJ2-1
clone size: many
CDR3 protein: CASSPDWVLSEQFF
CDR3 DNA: TGTGCCAGCAGCCCCGATTGGGTGCTTAGTGAGCAGTTCTTC

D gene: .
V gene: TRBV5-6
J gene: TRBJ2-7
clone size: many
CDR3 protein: CASSPGPGGDIPSYEQYF
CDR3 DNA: TGTGCCAGCAGCCCCGGTCCTGGCGGGGACATCCCCTCCTACGAGCAGTACTTC

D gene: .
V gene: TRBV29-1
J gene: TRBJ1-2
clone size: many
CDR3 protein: CSVGVLGQPITNYGYTF
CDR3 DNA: TGCAGCGTTGGAGTATTGGGTCAGCCAATCACTAACTATGGCTACACCTTC

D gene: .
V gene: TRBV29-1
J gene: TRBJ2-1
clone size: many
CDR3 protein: CSVEGLAQEPSYNEQFF
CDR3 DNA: TGCAGCGTTGAGGGGCTAGCGCAAGAGCCGTCCTACAATGAGCAGTTCTTC

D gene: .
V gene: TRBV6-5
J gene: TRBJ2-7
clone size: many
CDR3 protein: CASGTRGDEQYF
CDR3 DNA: TGTGCCAGCGGGACTCGAGGGGACGAGCAGTACTTC

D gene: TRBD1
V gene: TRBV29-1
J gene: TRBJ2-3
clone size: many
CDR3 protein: CSVEKGASGDTQYF
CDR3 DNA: TGCAGCGTTGAAAAGGGGGCGTCCGGGGATACGCAGTATTTT

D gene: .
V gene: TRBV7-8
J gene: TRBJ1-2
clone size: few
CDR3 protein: CASSSVNYGYTF
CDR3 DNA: TGTGCCAGCAGCTCGGTGAACTATGGCTACACCTTC